These 24 T cell receptor beta chains were all obtained from the same sample, sequenced in a study of shared clonotypes between healthy human individuals. Using immunoSEQ multiplex PCR, the repertoire was profiled, and TCRdb retains in-frame clones only, with some absent. The table includes 2 million to 2.5 million clones, 85% to 95% detected once. The specimen sequenced was naive CD4+ T cells from PBMCs. Specified subset: CD45RA+ positively selected. The source of these receptors is a man between 18 and 35 years old in good health. Some clones in this sample may be carry-over from other donors' samples.

V gene TRBV5-4 combines with J gene TRBJ1-1; D is possibly TRBD1 (6 bases). The V gene lost 4 bases and the J gene lost 5 bases, with 18 bases spanning the gap. Germline lookup yields CDR1 SGHNT and CDR2 YYREEE (reference sequence). The CDR3 consists of 15 residues. The CDR3 sequence: CASSPRGGPGTEAFF. The DNA of the CDR3 is TGTGCCAGCAGCCCCCGTGGGGGGCCCGGGACTGAAGCTTTCTTT.

The chain carries TRBV6-5 and TRBJ1-5; 8 positions match TRBD1. The V segment lost 2 bases and the J segment 4 bases; nucleotides outside the gene matches: 4. The CDR3 is 15 residues long. Germline CDR1 is MNHEY and CDR2 is SVGAGI. The CDR3 DNA follows: TGTGCCAGCAGTTACGGCAGGGGGCGAAATCAGCCCCAGCATTTT. Translation gives CASSYGRGRNQPQHF.

The chain employs TRBV30 and TRBJ2-3; D remains unclear. Germline CDR1 reads GTSNPN; CDR2 reads SVGIG (reference sequence). The CDR3 contains 13 residues. Trimming removed 4 bases at V and 2 bases at J, with 10 bases between. The DNA of the CDR3 is TGTGCCTGGACGGCGGAGATCACAGATACGCAGTATTTT. This encodes CAWTAEITDTQYF.

J is TRBJ2-7 and V is TRBV6-5; D possibly uses TRBD1 or TRBD2 (5 bases each). This CDR3 is 15 amino acids long. V lost 2 bases to trimming and J lost 2 bases, with 13 bases between them. Per the germline V gene, CDR1 is MNHEY and CDR2 is SVGAGI. CDR3 residues: CASSYTGTGTYEQYF. CDR3 nucleotide sequence: TGTGCCAGCAGTTACACCGGGACGGGAACCTACGAGCAGTACTTC.

V is TRBV5-1 and J is TRBJ2-7, with D uncertain. CDR3 length: 14 residues. V lost 5 bases, J lost 0 bases, and 12 bases lay in between. Germline assignment: CDR1 SGHRS and CDR2 YFSETQ. The CDR3 protein is CASRDPTSSYEQYF. The CDR3, as DNA: TGCGCCAGCAGGGACCCGACATCCTCCTACGAGCAGTACTTC.

This rearrangement joins TRBV7-3 to TRBJ2-2; 7 bases line up with TRBD2. The CDR3 totals 18 residues. Unmatched junction bases numbered 12, after V lost 5 bases and J lost 0 bases. The germline gives CDR1 SGHTA, CDR2 FQGTGA. CDR3 coding DNA: TGTGCCAGCAGCCCGTCTCCCTTCCTAGCGGCGAACACCGGGGAGCTGTTTTTT. It yields the protein CASSPSPFLAANTGELFF. The full variable domain, in which reference TRBV7-3 and TRBJ2-2 provide the parts outside the CDR3, is GAGVSQTPSNKVTEKGKYVELRCDPISGHTALYWYRQSLGQGPEFLIYFQGTGAADDSGLPNDRFFAVRPEGSVSTLKIQRTERGDSAVYLCASSPSPFLAANTGELFFGEGSRLTVL.

The chain uses TRBV4-1 and TRBJ2-1; a weak D match, TRBD2 (5 bases). Germline CDR1 and CDR2: MGHRA and YSYEKL. Trimming shortened V by 1 base and J by 12 bases, and 7 bases separated the two germline ends. This CDR3 has 11 amino acids. For the CDR3, the DNA is TGCGCCAGCAGCCAAGGCGGGCTGCAGTTCTTC. As protein: CASSQGGLQFF.

This clone was seen once. The chain links TRBV28 to TRBJ1-2; no firm D call. Trimming cost V 3 bases and J 7 bases, with 9 bases left between them. The V gene's germline CDR1 is MDHEN and CDR2 SYDVKM. The CDR3 sequence is 12 residues long. The CDR3 DNA sequence: TGTGCCAGCAGTTTGTCCATAAGTGGCTACACCTTC. This codes for CASSLSISGYTF.

This chain uses TRBV9 with TRBJ2-5, with D perhaps TRBD2 (7 bases). In germline, CDR1 is SGDLS, CDR2 YYNGEE. The CDR3 is made up of 15 amino acids. Between the trimmed V and J ends, which lost 0 bases and 5 bases, there was a span of 14 bases. The CDR3 region has the DNA TGTGCCAGCAGCGTAGGACTAGCCCAGGGGGAGACCCAGTACTTC. This codes for CASSVGLAQGETQYF.

The chain is built from TRBV5-4 and TRBJ2-1, with 8 bases aligning to TRBD1. This CDR3 comprises 16 residues. The ends lost 5 bases at V and 2 bases at J; junction bases unmatched: 9. Looked up from germline, CDR1 is SGHNT and CDR2 is YYREEE (reference sequence). The CDR3 DNA sequence: TGTGCCAGCAGTTCCACCGGGACAGGACCCTACAATGAGCAGTTCTTC. It is translated as CASSSTGTGPYNEQFF.

This chain joins TRBV7-3 and TRBJ2-1; D gene ambiguous. Germline loops: CDR1 SGHTA, CDR2 FQGTGA. The V end lost 2 bases, the J end lost 5 bases, and 10 bases lay between the germline ends. The CDR3 is made up of 14 amino acids. DNA for the CDR3: TGTGCCAGCAGCTTAGTTTCCAGTAACAATGAGCAGTTCTTC. This encodes CASSLVSSNNEQFF.

With respect to this clone: Other DNA sequences in the same sample also yield this CDR3. The rearrangement links TRBV18 to TRBJ2-7; D is perhaps TRBD2 (5 bases). V was pared by 4 bases and J by 3 bases, with 7 bases between. Looked up from germline, CDR1 is KGHSH and CDR2 is LQKENI. The CDR3 has 12 amino acids. CDR3 sequence (DNA): TGTGCCAGCTCACGCGGACTCTACGAGCAGTACTTC. This gives the protein CASSRGLYEQYF.

This chain uses TRBV10-3 with TRBJ2-3, with D unclear. Germline CDR1 and CDR2: ENHRY and SYGVKD. The CDR3 length is 17 residues. V gave up 2 bases and J gave up 1 base, with 16 bases separating them. CDR3 residues: CAISERPPNSGTDTQYF. Written as DNA, the CDR3 is TGTGCCATCAGTGAGAGGCCACCAAACAGTGGCACAGATACGCAGTATTTT.

The chain has TRBV19 and TRBJ2-2; D is possibly TRBD2 (6 bases). The germline CDR1 and CDR2 sequences are LNHDA and SQIVND (reference sequence). The CDR3 has 15 amino acids. V lost 4 bases, J lost 4 bases, and 13 bases lay in between. The CDR3 DNA follows: TGTGCCAGTAGTAAGGACGGGGGAGGCACCGGGGAGCTGTTTTTT. It codes for CASSKDGGGTGELFF.

A remark on this clone: This same CDR3 is encoded by further DNA sequences in the sample. V usage is TRBV7-2 and J usage is TRBJ2-1; the match to TRBD2 covers 14 bases. V shed 0 bases and J 6 bases; nucleotides not matched to a gene: 1. The CDR3 length is 16 residues. The V gene's germline CDR1 is SGHTA and CDR2 FQGNSA. The CDR3, as DNA: TGTGCCAGCAGCTTAGCGGGACTAGCGGGAGCCAATGAGCAGTTCTTC. It translates to CASSLAGLAGANEQFF. The complete variable domain, with remaining parts taken from reference TRBV7-2 and TRBJ2-1, reads GAGVSQSPSNKVTEKGKDVELRCDPISGHTALYWYRQSLGQGLEFLIYFQGNSAPDKSGLPSDRFSAERTGGSVSTLTIQRTQQEDSAVYLCASSLAGLAGANEQFFGPGTRLTVL.

The rearrangement uses TRBV28 and TRBJ1-5; 10 nucleotides align to TRBD1. Trimming removed 2 bases from V and 9 bases from J; junction bases left unmatched: 7. Germline V gives CDR1 MDHEN, CDR2 SYDVKM. CDR3 size: 15 residues. The CDR3 sequence: CASSLTDRGFGPQHF. CDR3 in DNA: TGTGCCAGCAGTTTAACGGACAGGGGGTTCGGGCCCCAGCATTTT.

This sequence joins TRBV4-3 and TRBJ2-1; TRBD2 aligns across 8 bases. The CDR3 spans 15 residues. The germline gives CDR1 LGHNA, CDR2 YSLEER. V was pared by 1 base and J by 9 bases, with 8 bases of the junction left unmatched. The CDR3 nucleotides read TGCGCCAGCAGCCAAGGGGACGGGAGGGCCGTTGAGCAGTTCTTC. This encodes CASSQGDGRAVEQFF.

The chain employs TRBV2 and TRBJ2-1, with no clear D. CDR1 is SNHLY and CDR2 is FYNNEI in the germline V gene. The CDR3 has 11 amino acids. V lost 1 base, J lost 13 bases, and 8 bases lay in between. CDR3 protein: CASSEGSRQFF. The CDR3 DNA is TGTGCCAGCAGTGAAGGGTCCCGACAGTTCTTC. Supplemented by reference TRBV2 and TRBJ2-1, the full variable domain reads EPEVTQTPSHQVTQMGQEVILRCVPISNHLYFYWYRQILGQKVEFLVSFYNNEISEKSEIFDDQFSVERPDGSNFTLKIRSTKLEDSAMYFCASSEGSRQFFGPGTRLTVL.

The genes are TRBV5-1 and TRBJ2-2, with D possibly matching TRBD1 (5 bases). The CDR3 spans 16 residues. Germline-derived CDR1 and CDR2 are SGHRS and YFSETQ. Trimming stripped 1 base from V and 5 bases from J, with 15 bases between. The CDR3 loop reads CASSLFSRPGTGELFF. The CDR3 DNA sequence: TGCGCCAGCAGCTTGTTTTCCAGACCAGGGACCGGGGAGCTGTTTTTT.

The chain joins TRBV5-5 to TRBJ1-2; 7 bases agree with TRBD1. With 1 base clipped from V and 5 bases from J, the junction kept 8 bases outside the gene matches. Looked up from germline, CDR1 is SGHKS and CDR2 is YYEKEE (reference sequence). CDR3 length: 15 residues. CDR3 region: CASSLPPGTEYGYTF. DNA for the CDR3: TGTGCCAGCAGCTTGCCCCCCGGGACAGAATATGGCTACACCTTC.

The genes are TRBV19 and TRBJ2-7, with no clear D. Germline V gene lookup returns CDR1 LNHDA and CDR2 SQIVND (reference sequence). This CDR3 is built from 11 residues. Trimming pared 6 bases from V and 4 bases from J, leaving 7 bases between. This chain's CDR3 is CASSFGYEQYF. The CDR3 region has the DNA TGTGCCAGTAGCTTCGGTTACGAGCAGTACTTC.

The chain recombines TRBV9 with TRBJ2-7; D is unclear. Trimming shortened V by 0 bases and J by 3 bases, and 10 bases separated the two germline ends. This CDR3 contains 14 residues. Looked up from germline, CDR1 is SGDLS and CDR2 is YYNGEE. The CDR3 is CASSVGQPFYEQYF. The CDR3 DNA sequence: TGTGCCAGCAGCGTAGGCCAGCCCTTCTACGAGCAGTACTTC.

This rearrangement joins TRBV29-1 to TRBJ2-7, with a weak D call TRBD1 (6 bases). This CDR3 spans 12 amino acids. Per germline, CDR1 SQVTM and CDR2 ANQGSEA. The V gene lost 6 bases and the J gene lost 2 bases, with 11 bases spanning the gap. CDR3 sequence reads: CSVTGATYEQYF. CDR3 nucleotide sequence: TGCAGCGTGACAGGAGCCACCTACGAGCAGTACTTC.

With regard to this clone: The junction departs from the called germline gene at one end, perhaps through a read error. The rearrangement joins TRBV19 to TRBJ2-7, with D possibly being TRBD2 (6 bases). The germline V gene encodes CDR1 LNHDA and CDR2 SQIVND (reference sequence). The CDR3 runs to 15 residues. CDR3 loop: CASSIWDSNSHEQYF. The DNA of the CDR3 is TGTGCCAGTAGTATTTGGGACTCCAACTCCCACGAGCAGTACTTC. Together with reference TRBV19 and TRBJ2-7, the CDR3 gives the full variable domain: DGGITQSPKYLFRKEGQNVTLSCEQNLNHDAMYWYRQDPGQGLRLIYYSQIVNDFQKGDIAEGYSVSREKKESFPLTVTSAQKNPTAFYLCASSIWDSNSHEQYFGPGTRLTVT.